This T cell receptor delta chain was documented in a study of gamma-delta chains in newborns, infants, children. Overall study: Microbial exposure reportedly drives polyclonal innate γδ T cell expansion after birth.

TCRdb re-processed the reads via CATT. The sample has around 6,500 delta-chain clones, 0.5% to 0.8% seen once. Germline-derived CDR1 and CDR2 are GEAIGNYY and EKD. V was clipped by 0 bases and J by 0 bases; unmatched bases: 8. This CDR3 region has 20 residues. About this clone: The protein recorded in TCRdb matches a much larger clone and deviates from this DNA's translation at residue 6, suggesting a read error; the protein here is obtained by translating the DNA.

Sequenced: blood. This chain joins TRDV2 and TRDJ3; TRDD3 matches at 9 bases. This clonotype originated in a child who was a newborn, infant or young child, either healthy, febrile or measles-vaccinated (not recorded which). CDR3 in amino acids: CACDTNTGGRGSWDTRQMFF. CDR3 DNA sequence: TGTGCCTGTGACACCAATACTGGGGGACGGGGCTCCTGGGACACCCGACAGATGTTTTTC.